Presented here are 7 T cell receptor beta chains from one specimen sequenced in a study of T cells in Graves' hyperthyroidism and ophthalmopathy. Amplified TCR beta CDR3 regions came from RNA transcripts. The HTBI primer set was used in a first-round RT-PCR of the TCR CDR3. TCRdb ran MiXCR on the multiplex PCR reads and lists one entry per CDR3 protein. The sample records roughly 290,000 distinct CDR3 sequences, about 18% being singletons. Sequenced: blood. The source is a woman aged 55-69 years with Graves' ophthalmopathy.

This clonotype showed up many times. This chain joins TRBV2 and TRBJ1-2; D perhaps matches TRBD1 (6 bases). The germline CDR1 and CDR2 sequences are SNHLY and FYNNEI. The CDR3 contains 13 residues. V was pared by 2 bases and J by 4 bases, with 8 bases between. The CDR3 coding sequence is TGTGCCAGCAGTGAATGGACAGTCTATGGCTACACCTTC. Protein product: CASSEWTVYGYTF.

The J gene is TRBJ2-6, the V gene TRBV6-5, with TRBD1 identical over 8 bases. The CDR3 covers 18 residues. The V gene's germline CDR1 is MNHEY and CDR2 SVGAGI. The V and J ends lost 1 base and 1 base, in that order; junction bases with no gene match: 6. CDR3 sequence reads: CASSYWTGSLSGANVLTF. DNA for the CDR3: TGTGCCAGCAGTTACTGGACAGGGTCCCTTTCTGGGGCCAACGTCCTGACTTTC.

This clonotype was recorded a few times. The rearrangement uses TRBV24-1 and TRBJ1-5, with TRBD1 matching 10 bases. Germline lookup yields CDR1 KGHDR and CDR2 SFDVKD. V shed 5 bases, J shed 3 bases, and the junction held 6 bases outside the gene matches. The CDR3 has 16 amino acids. In DNA, the CDR3 is TGTGCCACCAGTGCCCGGGACAGGGGTAACAATCAGCCCCAGCATTTT. It specifies CATSARDRGNNQPQHF.

Many counts were recorded for this clonotype. The V and J genes are TRBV27 and TRBJ2-7; weak D call: TRBD1 (5 bases). The length of the CDR3 is 13 residues. Germline CDR1 and CDR2: MNHEY and SMNVEV (reference sequence). Trimming removed 4 bases from V and 3 bases from J, with 10 bases in between. The DNA of the CDR3 is TGTGCCAGCAGTTCAGGGATGGTCTACGAGCAGTACTTC. This codes for CASSSGMVYEQYF.

This clonotype was observed many times. The chain combines TRBV13 with TRBJ2-7; D is possibly TRBD1 (6 bases). V was cut by 3 bases and J by 0 bases, with 12 bases left in between. CDR1 PRHDT and CDR2 FYEKMQ come from the germline V gene (reference sequence). The CDR3 consists of 15 residues. The CDR3 sequence: CASSFWGQGSYEQYF. CDR3 sequence (DNA): TGTGCCAGCAGCTTTTGGGGGCAAGGCTCCTACGAGCAGTACTTC.

Comment on this clonotype: A much larger clone differs by one base, so this may be a read error. The CDR3 DNA reads TGTGCCATCAGTGATACCAAAGCCGGGGCTAGCTACAGCACAGATACGCAGTATTTT. It codes for CAISDTKAGASYSTDTQYF. The gene calls are TRBV10-3 and TRBJ2-3, with D possibly called TRBD1 or TRBD2 (5 bases each). The CDR3 runs to 19 residues. CDR1 is ENHRY, CDR2 SYGVKD, per germline. Trimming cost V 3 bases and J 0 bases, with 22 bases left between them.

This clonotype was counted ten times or more. This chain links TRBV12-3 or TRBV12-4 with TRBJ1-2; TRBD1 matches at 9 bases. V gave up 5 bases and J gave up 3 bases; unmatched junction bases: 4. The CDR3 totals 14 residues. This CDR3 is CASSGQGKDYGYTF. Here the CDR3 DNA reads TGTGCCAGCAGTGGACAGGGGAAAGACTATGGCTACACCTTC.